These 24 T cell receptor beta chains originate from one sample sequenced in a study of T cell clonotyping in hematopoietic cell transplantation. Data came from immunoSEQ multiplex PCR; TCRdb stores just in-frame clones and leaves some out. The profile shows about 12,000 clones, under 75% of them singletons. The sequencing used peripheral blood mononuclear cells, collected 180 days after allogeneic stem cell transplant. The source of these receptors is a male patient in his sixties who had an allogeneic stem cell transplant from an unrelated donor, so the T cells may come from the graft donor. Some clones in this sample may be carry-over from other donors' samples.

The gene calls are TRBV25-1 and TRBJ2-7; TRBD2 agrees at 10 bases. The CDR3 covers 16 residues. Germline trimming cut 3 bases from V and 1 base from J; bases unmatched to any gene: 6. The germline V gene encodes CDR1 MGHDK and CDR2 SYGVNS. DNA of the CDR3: TGTGCCAGCAGTGAGGGACCTAGCGGGAGATCCTACGAGCAGTACTTC. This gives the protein CASSEGPSGRSYEQYF.

This CDR3 is CASRITVQDTEAFF. CDR3 coding DNA: TGTGCCAGTAGGATAACAGTTCAGGACACTGAAGCTTTCTTT. The J gene is TRBJ1-1, the V gene TRBV19, with D unresolved. This CDR3 has 14 amino acids. Deletions cut 6 bases from V and 3 bases from J, with 14 bases between. The germline CDR1 and CDR2 sequences are LNHDA and SQIVND (reference sequence).

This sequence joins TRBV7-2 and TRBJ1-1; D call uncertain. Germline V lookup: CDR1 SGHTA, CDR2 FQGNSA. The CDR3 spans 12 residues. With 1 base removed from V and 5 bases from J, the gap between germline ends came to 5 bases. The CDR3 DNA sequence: TGTGCCAGCAGCTTAGGACTTACTGAAGCTTTCTTT. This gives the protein CASSLGLTEAFF. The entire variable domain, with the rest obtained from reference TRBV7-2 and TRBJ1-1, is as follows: GAGVSQSPSNKVTEKGKDVELRCDPISGHTALYWYRQSLGQGLEFLIYFQGNSAPDKSGLPSDRFSAERTGGSVSTLTIQRTQQEDSAVYLCASSLGLTEAFFGQGTRLTVV.

The CDR3 DNA is TGTGCCAGCAGCCCGCGCCGGGGGCTCGAGCAGTACTTC. This sequence encodes CASSPRRGLEQYF. The V and J genes are TRBV4-2 and TRBJ2-7; D is possibly TRBD1 or TRBD2 (6 bases each). Per germline, CDR1 LGHNA and CDR2 YNFKEQ. This CDR3 spans 13 amino acids. V lost 4 bases to trimming and J lost 6 bases, with 13 bases between them.

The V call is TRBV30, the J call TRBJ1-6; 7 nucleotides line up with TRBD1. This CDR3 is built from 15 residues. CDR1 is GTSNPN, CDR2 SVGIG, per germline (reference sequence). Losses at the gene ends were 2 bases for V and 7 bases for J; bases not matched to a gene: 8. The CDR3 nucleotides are TGTGCCTGGAGTTCCGGTTCAGGGGGGAATTCACCCCTCCACTTT. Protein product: CAWSSGSGGNSPLHF.

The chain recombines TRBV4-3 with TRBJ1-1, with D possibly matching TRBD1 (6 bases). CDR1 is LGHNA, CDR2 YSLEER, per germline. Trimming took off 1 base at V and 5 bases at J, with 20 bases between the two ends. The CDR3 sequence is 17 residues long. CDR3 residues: CASSQGGHSGGGTEAFF. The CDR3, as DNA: TGCGCCAGCAGCCAAGGGGGACATTCTGGGGGCGGAACTGAAGCTTTCTTT.

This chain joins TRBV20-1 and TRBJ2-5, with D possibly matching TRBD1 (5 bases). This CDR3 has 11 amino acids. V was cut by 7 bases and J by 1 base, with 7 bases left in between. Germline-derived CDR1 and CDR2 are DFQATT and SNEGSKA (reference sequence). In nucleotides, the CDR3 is TGCAGTGGACAGAGCCAAGAGACCCAGTACTTC. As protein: CSGQSQETQYF.

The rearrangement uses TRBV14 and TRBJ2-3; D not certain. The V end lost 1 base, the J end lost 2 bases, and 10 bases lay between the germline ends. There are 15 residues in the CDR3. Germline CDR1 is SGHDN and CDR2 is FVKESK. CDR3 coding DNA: TGTGCCAGCAGCCAAGGGGCTGGCTTCACAGATACGCAGTATTTT. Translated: CASSQGAGFTDTQYF. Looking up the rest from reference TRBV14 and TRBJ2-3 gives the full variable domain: EAGVTQFPSHSVIEKGQTVTLRCDPISGHDNLYWYRRVMGKEIKFLLHFVKESKQDESGMPNNRFLAERTGGTYSTLKVQPAELEDSGVYFCASSQGAGFTDTQYFGPGTRLTVL.

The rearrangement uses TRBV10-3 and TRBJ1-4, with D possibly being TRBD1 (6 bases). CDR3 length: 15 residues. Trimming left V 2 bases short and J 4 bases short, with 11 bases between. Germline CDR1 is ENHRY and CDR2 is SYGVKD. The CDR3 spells CAISELTGVNEKLFF. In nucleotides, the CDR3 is TGTGCCATCAGTGAGCTGACAGGAGTTAATGAAAAACTGTTTTTT.

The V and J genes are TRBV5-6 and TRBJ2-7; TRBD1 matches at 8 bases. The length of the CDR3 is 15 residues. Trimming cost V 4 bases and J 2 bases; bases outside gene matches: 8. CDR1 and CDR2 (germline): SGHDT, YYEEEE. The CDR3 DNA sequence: TGTGCCAGCAGCCGAGATTACAGGGGGGCCTACGAGCAGTACTTC. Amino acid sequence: CASSRDYRGAYEQYF. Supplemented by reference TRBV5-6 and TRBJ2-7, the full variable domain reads DAGVTQSPTHLIKTRGQQVTLRCSPKSGHDTVSWYQQALGQGPQFIFQYYEEEERQRGNFPDRFSGHQFPNYSSELNVNALLLGDSALYLCASSRDYRGAYEQYFGPGTRLTVT.

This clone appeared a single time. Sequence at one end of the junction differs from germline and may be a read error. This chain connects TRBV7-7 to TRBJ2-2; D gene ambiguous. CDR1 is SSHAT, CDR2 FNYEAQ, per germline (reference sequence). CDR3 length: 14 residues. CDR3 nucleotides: TGTGCTAGCAGCTCGAGCCCGGGCACCGGGGAGCTGTTTTTT. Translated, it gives CASSSSPGTGELFF.

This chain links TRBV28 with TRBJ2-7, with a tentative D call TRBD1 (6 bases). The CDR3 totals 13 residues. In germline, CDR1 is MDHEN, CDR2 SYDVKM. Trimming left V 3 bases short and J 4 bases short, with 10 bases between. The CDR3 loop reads CASSFDRLYEQYF. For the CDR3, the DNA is TGTGCCAGCAGTTTTGACAGGCTATACGAGCAGTACTTC.

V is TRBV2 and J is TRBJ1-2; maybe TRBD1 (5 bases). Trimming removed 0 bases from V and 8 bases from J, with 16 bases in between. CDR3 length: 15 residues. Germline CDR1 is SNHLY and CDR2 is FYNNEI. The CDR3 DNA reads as TGTGCCAGCAGTGAAGCCTCGGGGGGAGGCGAGGGCTACACCTTC. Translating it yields CASSEASGGGEGYTF.

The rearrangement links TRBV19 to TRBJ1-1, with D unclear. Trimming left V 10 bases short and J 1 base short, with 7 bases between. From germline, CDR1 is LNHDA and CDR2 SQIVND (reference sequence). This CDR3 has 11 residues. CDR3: CATLKNTEAFF. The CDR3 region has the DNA TGTGCCACCCTAAAGAACACTGAAGCTTTCTTT.

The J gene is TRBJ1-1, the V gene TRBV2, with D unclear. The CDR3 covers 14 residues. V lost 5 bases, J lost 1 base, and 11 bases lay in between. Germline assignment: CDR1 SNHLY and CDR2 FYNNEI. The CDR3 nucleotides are TGTGCCAGCAGTTTCGACGGAGAGAACACTGAAGCTTTCTTT. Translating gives CASSFDGENTEAFF. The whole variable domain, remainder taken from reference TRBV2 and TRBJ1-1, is EPEVTQTPSHQVTQMGQEVILRCVPISNHLYFYWYRQILGQKVEFLVSFYNNEISEKSEIFDDQFSVERPDGSNFTLKIRSTKLEDSAMYFCASSFDGENTEAFFGQGTRLTVV.

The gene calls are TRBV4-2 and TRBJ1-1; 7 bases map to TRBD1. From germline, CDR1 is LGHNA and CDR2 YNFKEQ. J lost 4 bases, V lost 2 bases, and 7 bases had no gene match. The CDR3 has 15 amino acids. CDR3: CASSQPDRVSTEAFF. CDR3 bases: TGTGCCAGCAGCCAACCCGACAGGGTTTCCACTGAAGCTTTCTTT.

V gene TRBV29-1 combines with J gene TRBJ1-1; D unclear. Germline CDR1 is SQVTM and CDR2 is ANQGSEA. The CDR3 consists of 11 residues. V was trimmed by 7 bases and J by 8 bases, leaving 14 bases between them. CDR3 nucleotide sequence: TGCAGCGCGACCCTCCGAGTAGAAGCTTTCTTT. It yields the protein CSATLRVEAFF. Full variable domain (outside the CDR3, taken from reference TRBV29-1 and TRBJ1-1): SAVISQKPSRDICQRGTSLTIQCQVDSQVTMMFWYRQQPGQSLTLIATANQGSEATYESGFVIDKFPISRPNLTFSTLTVSNMSPEDSSIYLCSATLRVEAFFGQGTRLTVV.

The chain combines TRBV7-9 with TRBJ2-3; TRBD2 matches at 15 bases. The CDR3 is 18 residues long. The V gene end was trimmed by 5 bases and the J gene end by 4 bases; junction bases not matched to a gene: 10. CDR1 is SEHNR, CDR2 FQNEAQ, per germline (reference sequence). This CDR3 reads CASSPRTSGGAKADTQYF. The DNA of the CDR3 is TGTGCCAGCAGCCCACGGACTAGCGGGGGGGCTAAGGCAGATACGCAGTATTTT.

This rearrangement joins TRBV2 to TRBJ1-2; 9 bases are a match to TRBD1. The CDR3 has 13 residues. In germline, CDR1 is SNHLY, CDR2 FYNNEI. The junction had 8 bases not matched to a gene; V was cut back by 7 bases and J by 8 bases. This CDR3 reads CASNTGTGYGYTF. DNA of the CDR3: TGTGCCAGCAATACCGGGACAGGGTACGGCTACACCTTC.

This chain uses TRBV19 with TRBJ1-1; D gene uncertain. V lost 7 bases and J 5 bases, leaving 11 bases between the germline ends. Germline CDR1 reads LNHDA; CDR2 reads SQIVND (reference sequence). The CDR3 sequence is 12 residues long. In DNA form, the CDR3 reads TGTGCCAGTACTTTCGGCGGAACTGAAGCTTTCTTT. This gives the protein CASTFGGTEAFF. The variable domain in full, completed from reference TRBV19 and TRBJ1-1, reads DGGITQSPKYLFRKEGQNVTLSCEQNLNHDAMYWYRQDPGQGLRLIYYSQIVNDFQKGDIAEGYSVSREKKESFPLTVTSAQKNPTAFYLCASTFGGTEAFFGQGTRLTVV.

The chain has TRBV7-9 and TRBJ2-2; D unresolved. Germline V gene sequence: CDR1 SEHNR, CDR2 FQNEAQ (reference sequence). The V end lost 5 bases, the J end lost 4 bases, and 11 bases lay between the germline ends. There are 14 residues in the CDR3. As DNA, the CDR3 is TGTGCCAGCAGCGCCAGATTCTCCACCGGGGAGCTGTTTTTT. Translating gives CASSARFSTGELFF. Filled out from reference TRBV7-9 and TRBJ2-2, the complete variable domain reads DTGVSQNPRHKITKRGQNVTFRCDPISEHNRLYWYRQTLGQGPEFLTYFQNEAQLEKSRLLSDRFSAERPKGSFSTLEIQRTEQGDSAMYLCASSARFSTGELFFGEGSRLTVL.

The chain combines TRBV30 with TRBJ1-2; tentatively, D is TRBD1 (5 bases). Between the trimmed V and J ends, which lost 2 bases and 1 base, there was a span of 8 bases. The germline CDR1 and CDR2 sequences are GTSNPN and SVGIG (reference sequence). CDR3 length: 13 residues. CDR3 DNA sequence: TGTGCCTGGAGTTTAGACAGTAACTATGGCTACACCTTC. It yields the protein CAWSLDSNYGYTF. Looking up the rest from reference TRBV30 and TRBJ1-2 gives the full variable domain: SQTIHQWPATLVQPVGSPLSLECTVEGTSNPNLYWYRQAAGRGLQLLFYSVGIGQISSEVPQNLSASRPQDRQFILSSKKLLLSDSGFYLCAWSLDSNYGYTFGSGTRLTVV.

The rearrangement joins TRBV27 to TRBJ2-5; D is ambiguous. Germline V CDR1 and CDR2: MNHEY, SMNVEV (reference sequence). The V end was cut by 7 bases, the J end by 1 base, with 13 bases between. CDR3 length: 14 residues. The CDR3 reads CASKTWTSQETQYF. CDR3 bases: TGTGCCAGCAAAACGTGGACGTCCCAAGAGACCCAGTACTTC.

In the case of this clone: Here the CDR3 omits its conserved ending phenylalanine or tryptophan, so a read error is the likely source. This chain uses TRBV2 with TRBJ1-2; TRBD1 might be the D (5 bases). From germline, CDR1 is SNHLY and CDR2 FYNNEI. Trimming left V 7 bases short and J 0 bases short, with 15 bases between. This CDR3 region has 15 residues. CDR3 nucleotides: TGTGCCAGCACCGAAGGGGCTCTCACTAACTATGGCTACACCCTC. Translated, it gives CASTEGALTNYGYTL.